This T cell receptor beta chain was sequenced in a study of T cell repertoires in cytomegalovirus infection. TCRdb independently ran MiXCR on the reads; one entry per CDR3 protein. Of nearly 450,000 distinct CDR3 sequences listed, about 33% are singletons. The specimen sequenced was PBMCs. The sequence came from a human donor in good health (CMV status not recorded). Some clones in this sample may be carry-over from other donors' samples.

CDR3 sequence: CASSFTPGQQETQYF. CDR3 bases: TGTGCCAGCAGTTTTACCCCGGGACAGCAAGAGACCCAGTACTTC. The genes are TRBV12-3 or TRBV12-4 and TRBJ2-5; 7 nucleotides agree with TRBD1. The CDR3 totals 15 residues. Trimming cost V 3 bases and J 2 bases; bases outside gene matches: 6.